Below, 31 T cell receptor beta chains from the same sample are listed, as sequenced in a study of OX40 agonist ivuxolimab in advanced cancers. TCRdb's copy holds only in-frame clones and misses some; the assay was immunoSEQ multiplex PCR. The sample lists approximately 70,000 clones; over 60% were seen once. Sequences were derived from CD4+ or CD8+ T cells sorted from blood, sampled in a trial of the OX40 agonist ivuxolimab. These receptors originate from an adult with an advanced solid tumor such as melanoma, head and neck, liver or kidney cancer.

The chain combines TRBV14 with TRBJ2-7; the D is unclear. CDR1 and CDR2 (germline): SGHDN, FVKESK. With 2 bases removed from V and 6 bases from J, the gap between germline ends came to 11 bases. The CDR3 consists of 13 residues. The CDR3: CASSQSVYVEQYF. The CDR3 region has the DNA TGTGCCAGCAGCCAAAGCGTCTACGTCGAGCAGTACTTC.

This clone was detected only a few times. V is TRBV5-6 and J is TRBJ2-4; maybe TRBD2 (5 bases). The V end was cut by 3 bases, the J end by 4 bases, with 14 bases between. CDR3 length equals 15 residues. Germline V CDR1 and CDR2: SGHDT, YYEEEE. The DNA of the CDR3 is TGTGCCAGCAGCTCACCCCAGGAGGATAAAAACATTCAGTACTTC. Its translation: CASSSPQEDKNIQYF.

Points on this clone: Within the sample, other DNA sequences also encode this same CDR3. The chain combines TRBV5-1 with TRBJ1-1; D gene ambiguous. Trimming stripped 0 bases from V and 0 bases from J, with 3 bases between. The CDR3 is 13 amino acids. CDR1 and CDR2 from the germline V gene are SGHRS and YFSETQ. DNA for the CDR3: TGCGCCAGCAGCTTGGGCATGAACACTGAAGCTTTCTTT. Encoded protein: CASSLGMNTEAFF.

This chain joins TRBV10-3 and TRBJ1-2, with D perhaps TRBD1 (6 bases). This CDR3 is built from 13 residues. Germline values: CDR1 ENHRY, CDR2 SYGVKD. V was trimmed by 3 bases and J by 8 bases, leaving 13 bases between them. CDR3 coding DNA: TGTGCCATCAGTGATCACCCGACAGGCGGCTACACCTTC. Translation: CAISDHPTGGYTF.

This clone came up a few times. The CDR3 coding sequence is TGTGCCAGCACCCTTTCGGGGGGGTCGGTTAATTCACCCCTCCACTTT. Encoded protein: CASTLSGGSVNSPLHF. This chain joins TRBV5-4 and TRBJ1-6; possible D gene TRBD1, 5 bases. This CDR3 comprises 16 residues. Per the germline V gene, CDR1 is SGHNT and CDR2 is YYREEE (reference sequence). Trimming took off 6 bases at V and 6 bases at J, with 19 bases between the two ends.

The rearrangement joins TRBV2 to TRBJ2-2; TRBD1 matches 8 bases. Germline trimming cut 6 bases from V and 6 bases from J; bases unmatched to any gene: 3. The CDR3 is 13 residues long. The germline V gene encodes CDR1 SNHLY and CDR2 FYNNEI. The CDR3 loop is CASRQGEAGELFF. CDR3 coding DNA: TGTGCCAGCAGACAGGGGGAGGCCGGGGAGCTGTTTTTT.

CDR3 coding DNA: TGTGCCACAAATGAAGGTTCCGGGAACACTGAAGCTTTCTTT. This codes for CATNEGSGNTEAFF. This chain links TRBV19 with TRBJ1-1; D remains ambiguous. V lost 10 bases and J lost 1, with 16 bases in between. CDR1 and CDR2 (germline): LNHDA, SQIVND (reference sequence). This CDR3 is built from 14 residues. Filled out from reference TRBV19 and TRBJ1-1, the complete variable domain reads DGGITQSPKYLFRKEGQNVTLSCEQNLNHDAMYWYRQDPGQGLRLIYYSQIVNDFQKGDIAEGYSVSREKKESFPLTVTSAQKNPTAFYLCATNEGSGNTEAFFGQGTRLTVV.

The gene calls are TRBV6-1 and TRBJ2-5; D perhaps matches TRBD1 (5 bases). The CDR3 sequence is 13 residues long. Germline CDR1 and CDR2: MNHNS and SASEGT. The V end lost 8 bases, the J end lost 4 bases, and 14 bases lay between the germline ends. CDR3 nucleotide sequence: TGTGCCAGCTCCAGGGTACCGGGAGAGACCCAGTACTTC. Translating gives CASSRVPGETQYF.

The V and J genes are TRBV6-1 and TRBJ1-1; D ambiguous. The germline V gene has CDR1 MNHNS and CDR2 SASEGT. The CDR3 totals 13 residues. V shed 8 bases and J shed 4 bases, with 14 bases lying between them. CDR3 protein: CASLVGLVTEAFF. CDR3 DNA: TGTGCCAGCCTAGTTGGACTGGTCACTGAAGCTTTCTTT.

The rearrangement links TRBV19 to TRBJ1-5; D call uncertain. This CDR3 contains 12 residues. Per the germline V gene, CDR1 is LNHDA and CDR2 is SQIVND (reference sequence). V was cut by 4 bases and J by 7 bases, with 8 bases left in between. CDR3 in DNA: TGTGCCAGTAGTACGGGTCTGCAGCCCCAGCATTTT. Its protein product is CASSTGLQPQHF.

The rearrangement links TRBV5-1 to TRBJ2-3; tentatively, D is TRBD1 (5 bases). Trimming took 4 bases from V and 4 from J, leaving 13 bases between them. The CDR3 loop spans 14 amino acids. Germline lookup yields CDR1 SGHRS and CDR2 YFSETQ. CDR3 sequence: CASSIQVVADTQYF. Here the CDR3 DNA reads TGCGCCAGCAGCATACAGGTTGTGGCAGATACGCAGTATTTT.

This clone appeared a few times. This sequence joins TRBV7-8 and TRBJ2-2; 9 bases fit TRBD2. The CDR3 runs 16 residues. V shed 5 bases and J 6 bases; nucleotides not matched to a gene: 10. Germline V gene lookup returns CDR1 SGHVS and CDR2 FQNEAQ. CDR3 in amino acids: CASSPGVAGVAGELFF. For the CDR3, the DNA is TGTGCCAGCAGCCCCGGGGTAGCGGGAGTTGCCGGGGAGCTGTTTTTT.

CDR3 DNA sequence: TGTGCCAGCAGCCCTACAGGTCGGAACACTGAAGCTTTCTTT. Translation: CASSPTGRNTEAFF. V is TRBV16 and J is TRBJ1-1; possibly TRBD1 for D (5 bases). V was cut by 4 bases and J by 1 base, with 10 bases left in between. Germline CDR1 reads KGHSY; CDR2 reads FQNENV. CDR3 length: 14 residues.

Only one count was recorded for this clone. The chain combines TRBV30 with TRBJ1-4, with D tentatively TRBD1 (5 bases). V was clipped by 3 bases and J by 8 bases, with 16 bases between them. CDR3 length: 14 amino acids. In germline, CDR1 is GTSNPN, CDR2 SVGIG (reference sequence). This CDR3 reads CAWREQDWEEKLFF. CDR3 nucleotide sequence: TGTGCCTGGAGGGAACAGGATTGGGAGGAAAAACTGTTTTTT.

The chain couples TRBV19 to TRBJ2-2; no clear D gene. The V gene lost 3 bases and the J gene lost 4 bases, with 9 bases spanning the gap. The CDR3 runs 14 residues. Looked up from germline, CDR1 is LNHDA and CDR2 is SQIVND (reference sequence). CDR3 residues: CASSIQEGTGELFF. DNA of the CDR3: TGTGCCAGTAGTATCCAGGAAGGCACCGGGGAGCTGTTTTTT.

The chain couples TRBV11-3 to TRBJ2-1; 8 nucleotides align to TRBD2. The germline gives CDR1 SGHNT, CDR2 YENEEA. Trimming removed 3 bases from V and 10 bases from J; junction bases left unmatched: 5. CDR3 length equals 13 residues. The CDR3 region has the DNA TGTGCCAGCAGCTTCACCTTAGCGGGAGAGCAGTTCTTC. This codes for CASSFTLAGEQFF.

The chain combines TRBV18 with TRBJ2-5; 7 nucleotides agree with TRBD1. Germline V gives CDR1 KGHSH, CDR2 LQKENI. The junction had 1 base not matched to a gene; V was cut back by 3 bases and J by 3 bases. CDR3 length: 13 amino acids. The DNA of the CDR3 is TGTGCCAGCTCACCGGGACAGAAAGAGACCCAGTACTTC. Translating it yields CASSPGQKETQYF.

The rearrangement links TRBV7-9 to TRBJ2-3; D is ambiguous. V was pared by 2 bases and J by 1 base, with 10 bases between. CDR1 is SEHNR, CDR2 FQNEAQ, per germline (reference sequence). CDR3 length equals 15 residues. As DNA, the CDR3 is TGTGCCAGCAGCTTAACCGGGCTTCGCACAGATACGCAGTATTTT. It yields the protein CASSLTGLRTDTQYF.

This clone was counted a single time. This CDR3 reads CASSLGQKTDTQYF. DNA of the CDR3: TGCGCCAGCAGCTTGGGACAGAAGACAGATACGCAGTATTTT. V is TRBV5-1 and J is TRBJ2-3; the D gene is possibly TRBD1 (5 bases). Trimming took off 0 bases at V and 3 bases at J, with 8 bases between the two ends. The CDR3 has 14 amino acids. Germline CDR1 SGHRS, CDR2 YFSETQ. Full variable domain (rest looked up from reference TRBV5-1 and TRBJ2-3): KAGVTQTPRYLIKTRGQQVTLSCSPISGHRSVSWYQQTPGQGLQFLFEYFSETQRNKGNFPGRFSGRQFSNSRSEMNVSTLELGDSALYLCASSLGQKTDTQYFGPGTRLTVL.

This clone was observed a handful of times. This chain's CDR3 is CATSRPGPSSYEQYF. CDR3 coding DNA: TGTGCCACCAGCAGACCGGGACCTAGCTCCTACGAGCAGTACTTC. The chain combines TRBV15 with TRBJ2-7; D possibly uses TRBD1 or TRBD2 (5 bases each). Trimming took 2 bases from V and 0 from J, leaving 11 bases between them. The CDR3 is 15 residues long. Germline V gene lookup returns CDR1 LNHNV and CDR2 YYDKDF (reference sequence).

The J gene is TRBJ2-7, the V gene TRBV7-8; D might be TRBD2 (6 bases). V dropped 0 bases and J dropped 5 bases, with 20 bases sitting between them. The CDR3 length is 17 residues. CDR1 and CDR2 (germline): SGHVS, FQNEAQ. CDR3 amino acids: CASSLARFGGELNEQYF. The CDR3 coding sequence is TGTGCCAGCAGCTTAGCCCGCTTTGGCGGGGAGCTCAACGAGCAGTACTTC.

This chain connects TRBV28 to TRBJ1-2, with D unresolved. The germline CDR1 and CDR2 sequences are MDHEN and SYDVKM. V was trimmed by 3 bases and J by 3 bases, leaving 11 bases between them. This CDR3 is built from 14 residues. This chain's CDR3 is CASSFARSDYGYTF. The CDR3 bases are TGTGCCAGCAGTTTTGCAAGATCGGACTATGGCTACACCTTC.

This clone has just a few counts. The chain combines TRBV30 with TRBJ2-1; possible D gene TRBD1, 7 bases. V was trimmed by 0 bases and J by 9 bases, leaving 18 bases between them. CDR1 and CDR2 (germline): GTSNPN, SVGIG (reference sequence). This CDR3 has 15 residues. The CDR3, as DNA: TGTGCCTGGAGTGTACTGGCAGGGGGGATCCTTGAGCAGTTCTTC. This translates into CAWSVLAGGILEQFF.

The chain joins TRBV5-1 to TRBJ2-7; D is uncertain. The V end lost 2 bases, the J end lost 7 bases, and 22 bases lay between the germline ends. The germline CDR1 and CDR2 sequences are SGHRS and YFSETQ. The CDR3 length is 16 residues. The CDR3 DNA reads TGCGCCAGCAGCTTCAACGGCCCATCCAGCCTATGGGAGCAGTACTTC. This gives the protein CASSFNGPSSLWEQYF.

This clone was observed once. V gene TRBV10-2 combines with J gene TRBJ2-7; TRBD2 aligns across 9 bases. Trimming removed 5 bases from V and 2 bases from J; junction bases left unmatched: 4. The germline V gene has CDR1 WSHSY and CDR2 SAAADI. The CDR3 is made up of 14 amino acids. CDR3 residues: CASSLLAGAYEQYF. The CDR3 DNA reads as TGCGCCAGCAGTCTGTTAGCGGGGGCCTACGAGCAGTACTTC.

This chain joins TRBV7-9 and TRBJ1-4; D not certain. The CDR3 has 15 residues. The germline CDR1 and CDR2 sequences are SEHNR and FQNEAQ (reference sequence). V was pared by 5 bases and J by 3 bases, with 13 bases between. DNA of the CDR3: TGTGCCAGCAGCCCGCGGGGATCGGCTAATGAAAAACTGTTTTTT. This translates into CASSPRGSANEKLFF.

The chain joins TRBV9 to TRBJ2-1; tentative D call: TRBD2 (5 bases). Trimming took off 0 bases at V and 1 base at J, with 8 bases between the two ends. CDR1 SGDLS and CDR2 YYNGEE come from the germline V gene. The length of the CDR3 is 15 residues. In nucleotides, the CDR3 is TGTGCCAGCAGCGTAGGGACTGGGTCCTACAATGAGCAGTTCTTC. This codes for CASSVGTGSYNEQFF. The full variable domain, completed using reference TRBV9 and TRBJ2-1, is DSGVTQTPKHLITATGQRVTLRCSPRSGDLSVYWYQQSLDQGLQFLIQYYNGEERAKGNILERFSAQQFPDLHSELNLSSLELGDSALYFCASSVGTGSYNEQFFGPGTRLTVL.

The V and J genes are TRBV5-1 and TRBJ1-1, with D maybe TRBD1 (5 bases). There are 14 residues in the CDR3. Trimming shortened V by 1 base and J by 5 bases, and 12 bases separated the two germline ends. The germline CDR1 and CDR2 sequences are SGHRS and YFSETQ. CDR3 sequence reads: CASSLSAGTTEAFF. In DNA form, the CDR3 reads TGCGCCAGCAGCTTGTCTGCAGGGACGACTGAAGCTTTCTTT.

This clone came up once. The chain employs TRBV6-5 and TRBJ2-5; D remains unclear. Trimming stripped 5 bases from V and 2 bases from J, with 9 bases between. This CDR3 is 13 amino acids long. The germline V gene has CDR1 MNHEY and CDR2 SVGAGI. CDR3 coding DNA: TGTGCCAGCAGTGAACAGAAACAAGAGACCCAGTACTTC. Protein sequence: CASSEQKQETQYF.

The chain has TRBV19 and TRBJ2-1; 10 positions agree with TRBD2. CDR1 and CDR2 from the germline V gene are LNHDA and SQIVND (reference sequence). J lost 0 bases, V lost 7 bases, and 6 bases had no gene match. The CDR3 consists of 16 residues. The CDR3 reads CASNTSGISSYNEQFF. CDR3 sequence (DNA): TGTGCCAGTAATACTAGCGGGATAAGCTCCTACAATGAGCAGTTCTTC.

This clone was detected once. The chain recombines TRBV5-1 with TRBJ2-2, with TRBD2 as a possible D gene (5 bases). The CDR3 covers 13 residues. V lost 5 bases and J lost 11, with 16 bases in between. Per the germline V gene, CDR1 is SGHRS and CDR2 is YFSETQ. The CDR3 protein is CASREAARVELFF. The CDR3 nucleotides are TGCGCCAGCAGGGAAGCGGCTAGAGTTGAGCTGTTTTTT.